This TCR beta chain was identified during a study of blood T cells in healthy people across ages. This clonotype was counted a few times. CDR3 length: 12 residues. Germline CDR1 is ENHRY and CDR2 is SYGVKD. Trimming took 7 bases from V and 3 from J; bases not matched to a gene: 2. Combining a sample-barcoded 5' primer with a J-beta primer mix, a second PCR ran for roughly 6 to 12 cycles. TCRdb re-analysed the 5' RACE reads in MiXCR, keeping a single row per CDR3 protein. The top ten hold 20% to 30% of the sample, which has about 760,000 distinct CDR3 sequences, 56% seen once. The sequencing sample was made of blood. J is TRBJ1-2 and V is TRBV10-3; TRBD1 matches 7 bases. This clonotype was obtained from a man aged 40-49 years in good health. DNA of the CDR3: TGTGCCATCAAAGGGGGCCACTATGGCTACACCTTC. Protein product: CAIKGGHYGYTF.